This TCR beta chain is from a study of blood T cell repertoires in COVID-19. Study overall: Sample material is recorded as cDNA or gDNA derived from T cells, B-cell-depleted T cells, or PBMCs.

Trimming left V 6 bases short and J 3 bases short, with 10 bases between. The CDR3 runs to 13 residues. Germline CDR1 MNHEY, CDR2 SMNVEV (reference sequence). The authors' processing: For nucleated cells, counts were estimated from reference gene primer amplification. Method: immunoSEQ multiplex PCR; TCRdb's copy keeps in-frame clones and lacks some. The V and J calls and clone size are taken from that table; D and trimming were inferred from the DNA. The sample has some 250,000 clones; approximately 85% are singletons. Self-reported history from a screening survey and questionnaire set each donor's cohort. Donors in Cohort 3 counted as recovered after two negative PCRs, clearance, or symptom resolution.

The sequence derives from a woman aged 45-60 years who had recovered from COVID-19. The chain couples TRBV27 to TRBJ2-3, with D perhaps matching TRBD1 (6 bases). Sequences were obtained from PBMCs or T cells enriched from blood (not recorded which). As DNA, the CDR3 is TGTGCCAGCAGCCGAGGGACAACAGATACGCAGTATTTT. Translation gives CASSRGTTDTQYF.